Below, 20 T cell receptor beta chains from the same sample are listed, as sequenced in a study of shared clonotypes between healthy human individuals. TCRdb's table, derived via immunoSEQ multiplex PCR, lists solely in-frame clones and lacks some. The sample contains some 200,000 clones, 66% of which appear only once. Sequencing used memory CD4+ T cells sorted from blood. As to subset: CD45RA-negative fraction. The source of these receptors is a man younger than 45 in good health.

The V and J genes are TRBV6-5 and TRBJ1-1; tentative D call: TRBD1 (6 bases). Germline-derived CDR1 and CDR2 are MNHEY and SVGAGI. Trimming took 4 bases from V and 4 from J, leaving 19 bases between them. The CDR3 loop spans 16 amino acids. CDR3 nucleotides: TGTGCCAGCAGTTTTACAGGGCCCACGTTGGGCACTGAAGCTTTCTTT. Protein product: CASSFTGPTLGTEAFF.

About this clone itself: Since a much larger clone is just one base distant, this may be a read error. The chain joins TRBV6-1 to TRBJ2-5; weak D call: TRBD2 (6 bases). The CDR3 covers 18 residues. Germline CDR1 and CDR2: MNHNS and SASEGT. Trimming pared 0 bases from V and 5 bases from J, leaving 22 bases between. CDR3: CASSEALELAGGEETQYF. In DNA, the CDR3 is TGTGCCAGCAGTGAAGCCCTGGAACTAGCCGGGGGTGAGGAGACCCAGTACTTC.

The V call is TRBV7-3, the J call TRBJ2-5; 8 bases are a match to TRBD2. CDR3 size: 13 residues. Germline assignment: CDR1 SGHTA and CDR2 FQGTGA. V shed 4 bases, J shed 7 bases, and the junction held 5 bases outside the gene matches. Here the CDR3 DNA reads TGTGCCAGCAGCTACGGGGCGGGAGGGACCCAGTACTTC. Translating gives CASSYGAGGTQYF.

There are a few counts of this clone. The gene calls are TRBV10-1 and TRBJ2-1; 10 bases fit TRBD1. The V gene end was trimmed by 8 bases and the J gene end by 8 bases; junction bases not matched to a gene: 12. Germline V lookup: CDR1 WNHNN, CDR2 SYGVQD (reference sequence). There are 15 residues in the CDR3. In DNA form, the CDR3 reads TGCGCCAGCGGGGGGGGACAGGGGAGGTCGGATGAGCAGTTCTTC. Its protein product is CASGGGQGRSDEQFF.

The V call is TRBV5-1, the J call TRBJ1-1; D is unresolved. The V gene's germline CDR1 is SGHRS and CDR2 YFSETQ. Between the trimmed V and J ends, which lost 1 base and 3 bases, there was a span of 13 bases. The CDR3 has 15 amino acids. The CDR3 coding sequence is TGCGCCAGCAGCTTGATATCTCCGCTATACACTGAAGCTTTCTTT. Translation: CASSLISPLYTEAFF.

The chain carries TRBV2 and TRBJ2-7, with no clear D. Germline V gene data show CDR1 as SNHLY and CDR2 as FYNNEI. This CDR3 contains 14 residues. V gave up 3 bases and J gave up 2 bases, with 11 bases separating them. The CDR3 coding sequence is TGTGCCAGCAGTGATCCGGGCCGCGCCTACGAGCAGTACTTC. This translates into CASSDPGRAYEQYF.

This clone has just a few counts. The V call is TRBV10-2, the J call TRBJ2-7; a possible D gene is TRBD1 (5 bases). The V end was cut by 6 bases, the J end by 2 bases, with 11 bases between. The CDR3 has 13 amino acids. Per germline, CDR1 WSHSY and CDR2 SAAADI. CDR3 protein: CASRETATYEQYF. CDR3 sequence (DNA): TGCGCCAGCAGAGAGACAGCCACCTACGAGCAGTACTTC.

The rearrangement uses TRBV5-1 and TRBJ2-5, with 13 bases matching TRBD2. CDR1 is SGHRS, CDR2 YFSETQ, per germline. The trim removed 0 bases at V and 5 bases at J, leaving 10 bases unmatched. This CDR3 is 18 amino acids long. The DNA of the CDR3 is TGCGCCAGCAGCTTGGGACTAGCGGGAGGAGCTGGTGGGGAGACCCAGTACTTC. Translation: CASSLGLAGGAGGETQYF. Variable domain in full (rest from reference TRBV5-1 and TRBJ2-5): KAGVTQTPRYLIKTRGQQVTLSCSPISGHRSVSWYQQTPGQGLQFLFEYFSETQRNKGNFPGRFSGRQFSNSRSEMNVSTLELGDSALYLCASSLGLAGGAGGETQYFGPGTRLLVL.

This rearrangement joins TRBV14 to TRBJ1-1, with a tentative D call TRBD1 (6 bases). The germline CDR1 and CDR2 sequences are SGHDN and FVKESK. V was shortened by 5 bases and J by 12 bases, with 16 bases between the two germline ends. The CDR3 covers 12 residues. The CDR3, as DNA: TGTGCCAGCAGCGGTACAGGGATTGCGTCTTTCTTT. It is translated as CASSGTGIASFF.

The chain links TRBV27 to TRBJ2-5, with TRBD2 identical over 7 bases. The trim removed 2 bases at V and 2 bases at J, leaving 11 bases unmatched. Germline V gene lookup returns CDR1 MNHEY and CDR2 SMNVEV (reference sequence). The CDR3 has 17 residues. CDR3 region: CASSLRSGGGRQETQYF. CDR3 bases: TGTGCCAGCAGTTTACGGTCGGGGGGAGGGAGGCAAGAGACCCAGTACTTC.

This chain uses TRBV25-1 with TRBJ2-1; 9 bases line up with TRBD2. CDR1 and CDR2 from the germline V gene are MGHDK and SYGVNS. V lost 1 base and J lost 2; bases outside the gene matches: 3. The CDR3 has 16 residues. The CDR3 is CASSEWAGGAYNEQFF. The CDR3 DNA reads TGTGCCAGCAGTGAATGGGCGGGAGGGGCCTACAATGAGCAGTTCTTC.

This chain links TRBV25-1 with TRBJ2-1; a possible D gene is TRBD1 (5 bases). CDR3 length: 14 amino acids. Deletions cut 8 bases from V and 2 bases from J, with 13 bases between. Germline CDR1 reads MGHDK; CDR2 reads SYGVNS. The CDR3 nucleotides read TGTGCCAGCCGACCCGTGGGGCCCTACAATGAGCAGTTCTTC. Its protein is CASRPVGPYNEQFF.

The count of this clone is one. The J gene is TRBJ2-7, the V gene TRBV7-9; 7 bases match TRBD2. J lost 7 bases, V lost 1 base, and 4 bases had no gene match. Germline V CDR1 and CDR2: SEHNR, FQNEAQ (reference sequence). The CDR3 is 13 amino acids. The CDR3 loop reads CASSLGREREQYF. CDR3 nucleotide sequence: TGTGCCAGCAGCTTAGGGCGGGAGCGGGAGCAGTACTTC.

This chain links TRBV2 with TRBJ2-5; D is unclear. Trimming shortened V by 5 bases and J by 3 bases, and 31 bases separated the two germline ends. The CDR3 sequence is 20 residues long. Germline V gives CDR1 SNHLY, CDR2 FYNNEI. The CDR3 is CASSFETISIRAVSEETQYF. Written as DNA, the CDR3 is TGTGCCAGCAGTTTCGAGACAATCTCAATCAGAGCCGTATCCGAAGAGACCCAGTACTTC.

Remarks on this clone: A clone one base away is much larger, so this may be a read error. CDR3 protein: CASSQVGAGGQETQYF. Written as DNA, the CDR3 is TGCGCCAGCAGCCAAGTCGGGGCCGGGGGTCAAGAGACCCAGTACTTC. The J gene is TRBJ2-5, the V gene TRBV4-3; TRBD2 might be the D (6 bases). Germline CDR1 LGHNA, CDR2 YSLEER. The CDR3 loop spans 16 amino acids. The V end lost 1 base, the J end lost 2 bases, and 14 bases lay between the germline ends.

V gene TRBV28 combines with J gene TRBJ1-1, with TRBD1 as a possible D gene (6 bases). V lost 5 bases to trimming and J lost 4 bases, with 20 bases between them. The CDR3 is made up of 16 amino acids. Germline V gives CDR1 MDHEN, CDR2 SYDVKM. The CDR3 DNA sequence: TGTGCCAGCAGTCTGTTTTCCGGGACATACGGCACTGAAGCTTTCTTT. This gives the protein CASSLFSGTYGTEAFF.

V gene TRBV7-9 combines with J gene TRBJ2-7; TRBD2 might be the D (6 bases). From germline, CDR1 is SEHNR and CDR2 FQNEAQ (reference sequence). V was clipped by 1 base and J by 9 bases, with 16 bases between them. The CDR3 totals 14 residues. CDR3 nucleotide sequence: TGTGCCAGCAGCTTAGACCGACTAGTTCCGCGGCAGTACTTC. Protein sequence: CASSLDRLVPRQYF.

This clone was seen many times. The J gene is TRBJ2-7, the V gene TRBV5-4; 7 bases agree with TRBD2. This CDR3 is built from 13 residues. Per the germline V gene, CDR1 is SGHNT and CDR2 is YYREEE (reference sequence). V was pared by 4 bases and J by 6 bases, with 7 bases of the junction left unmatched. In DNA form, the CDR3 reads TGTGCCAGCAGCCTCATAGGGGAGGGCGAGCAGTACTTC. Translating gives CASSLIGEGEQYF.

The chain couples TRBV7-9 to TRBJ2-1; 16 bases line up with TRBD2. Germline-derived CDR1 and CDR2 are SEHNR and FQNEAQ (reference sequence). The CDR3 contains 17 residues. The V segment lost 3 bases and the J segment 6 bases; nucleotides outside the gene matches: 5. The CDR3 sequence: CASSFGTSGRVGNEQFF. In DNA form, the CDR3 reads TGTGCCAGCAGCTTCGGGACTAGCGGGAGGGTGGGCAATGAGCAGTTCTTC.

The chain is built from TRBV7-3 and TRBJ2-1; no reliable D call. Germline assignment: CDR1 SGHTA and CDR2 FQGTGA. V lost 1 base to trimming and J lost 4 bases, with 5 bases between them. CDR3 length: 13 amino acids. CDR3: CASSLRVYNEQFF. DNA for the CDR3: TGTGCCAGCAGCTTAAGGGTTTACAATGAGCAGTTCTTC.